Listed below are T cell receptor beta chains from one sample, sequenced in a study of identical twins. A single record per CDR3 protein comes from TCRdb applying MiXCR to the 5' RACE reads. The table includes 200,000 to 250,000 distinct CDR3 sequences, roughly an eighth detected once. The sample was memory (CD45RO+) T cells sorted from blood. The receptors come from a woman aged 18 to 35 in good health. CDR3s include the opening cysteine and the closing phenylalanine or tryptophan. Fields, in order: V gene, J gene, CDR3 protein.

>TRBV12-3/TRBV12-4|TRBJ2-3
CASSRRKDTQYF
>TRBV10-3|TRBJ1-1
CASNRGTEAFF
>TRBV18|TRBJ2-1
CASSPTTGAQNEQFF
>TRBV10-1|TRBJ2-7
CASRDIPGESYEQYF
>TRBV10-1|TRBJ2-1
CASSDHRDIDEQFF
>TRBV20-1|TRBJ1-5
CSARWGGDQPQHF
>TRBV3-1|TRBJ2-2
CASSPTHYTGELFF
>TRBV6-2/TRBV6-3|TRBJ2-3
CASTPPGGLKPFAITDTQYF
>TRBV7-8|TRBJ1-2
CASTLAGRDYGYTF
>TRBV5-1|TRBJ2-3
CASSLAPGRVSDTQYF
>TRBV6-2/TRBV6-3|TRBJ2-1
CASGRNYYNEQFF
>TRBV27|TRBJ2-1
CASSQGSSYNEQFF
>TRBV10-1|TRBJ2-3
CASSEIGDTQYF
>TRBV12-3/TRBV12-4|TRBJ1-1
CASSTTVAGTEAFF
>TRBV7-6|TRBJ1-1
CASSFQDGTEAFF
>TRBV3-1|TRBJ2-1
CASSQRLDSYNEQFF
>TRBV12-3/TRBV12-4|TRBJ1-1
CASSPGQVNTEAFF
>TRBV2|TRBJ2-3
CASRYVAGGAGTDTQYF
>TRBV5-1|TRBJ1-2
CASSLLTGTGFYTF
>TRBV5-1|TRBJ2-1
CASGGGPGEQFF
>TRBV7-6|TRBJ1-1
CASGGDGGTEAFF
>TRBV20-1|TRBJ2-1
CSARDGPKNEQFF
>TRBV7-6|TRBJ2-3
CASSPTFTFADTQYF
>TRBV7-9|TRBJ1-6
CASTGQGDSPLHF
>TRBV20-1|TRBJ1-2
CSAGRSFGYTF
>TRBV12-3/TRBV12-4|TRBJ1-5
CASRPGPRGQPQHF
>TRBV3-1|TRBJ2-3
CASSSVVQGVQYF
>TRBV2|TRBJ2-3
CASSEMGSTDTQYF
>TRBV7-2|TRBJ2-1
CASSLFGAGQGDEQFF